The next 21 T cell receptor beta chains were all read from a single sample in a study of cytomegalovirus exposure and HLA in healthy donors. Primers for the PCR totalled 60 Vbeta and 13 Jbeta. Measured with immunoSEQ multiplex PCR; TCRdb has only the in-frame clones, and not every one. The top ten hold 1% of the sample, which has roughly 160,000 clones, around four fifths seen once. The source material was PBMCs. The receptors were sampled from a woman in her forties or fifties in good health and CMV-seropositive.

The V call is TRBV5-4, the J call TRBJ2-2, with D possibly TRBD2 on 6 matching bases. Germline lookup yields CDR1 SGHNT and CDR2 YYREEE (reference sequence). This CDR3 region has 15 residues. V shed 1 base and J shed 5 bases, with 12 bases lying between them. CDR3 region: CASSLSGPGTGELFF. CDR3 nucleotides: TGTGCCAGCAGCTTGAGCGGGCCAGGGACCGGGGAGCTGTTTTTT.

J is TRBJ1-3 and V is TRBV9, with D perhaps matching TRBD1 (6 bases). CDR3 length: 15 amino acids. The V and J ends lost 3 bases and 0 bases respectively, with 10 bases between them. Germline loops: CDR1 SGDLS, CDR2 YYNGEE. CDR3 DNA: TGTGCCAGCAGCGGACGGACAGTCTCTGGAAACACCATATATTTT. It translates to CASSGRTVSGNTIYF.

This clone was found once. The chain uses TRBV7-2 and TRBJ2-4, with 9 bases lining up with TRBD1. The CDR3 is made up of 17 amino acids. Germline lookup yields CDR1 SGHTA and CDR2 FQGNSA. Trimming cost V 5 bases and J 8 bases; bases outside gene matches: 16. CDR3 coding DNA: TGTGCCAGCAGCGTCCCGGGACAGGGTCCCAGGGGGCACATTCAGTACTTC. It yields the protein CASSVPGQGPRGHIQYF.

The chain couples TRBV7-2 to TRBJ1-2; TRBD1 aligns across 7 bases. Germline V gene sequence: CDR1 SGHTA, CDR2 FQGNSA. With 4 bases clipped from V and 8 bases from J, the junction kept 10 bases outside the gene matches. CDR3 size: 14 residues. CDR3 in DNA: TGTGCCAGCAGCTCCACCACAGGGGAGAGCGGCTACACCTTC. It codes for CASSSTTGESGYTF.

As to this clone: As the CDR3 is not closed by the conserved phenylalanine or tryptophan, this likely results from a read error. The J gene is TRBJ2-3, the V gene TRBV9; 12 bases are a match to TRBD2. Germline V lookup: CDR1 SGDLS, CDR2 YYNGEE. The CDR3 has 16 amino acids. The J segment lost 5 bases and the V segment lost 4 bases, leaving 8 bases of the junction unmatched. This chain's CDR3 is CASSPQPGLAGDTQYL. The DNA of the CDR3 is TGTGCCAGCAGCCCCCAACCGGGACTAGCGGGAGATACGCAGTATCTT.

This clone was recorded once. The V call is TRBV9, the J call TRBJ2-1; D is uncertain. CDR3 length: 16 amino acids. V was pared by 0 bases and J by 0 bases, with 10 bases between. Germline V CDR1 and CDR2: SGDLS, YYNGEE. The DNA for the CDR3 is TGTGCCAGCAGCGTAGGAGGCTGGAGCTCCTACAATGAGCAGTTCTTC. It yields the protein CASSVGGWSSYNEQFF.

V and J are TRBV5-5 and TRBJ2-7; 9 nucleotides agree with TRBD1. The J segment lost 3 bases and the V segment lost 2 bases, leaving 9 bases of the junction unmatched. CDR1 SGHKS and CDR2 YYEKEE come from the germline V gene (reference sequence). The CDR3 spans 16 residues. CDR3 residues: CASSFSLGTGNYEQYF. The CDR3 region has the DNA TGTGCCAGCAGCTTTAGTTTGGGGACAGGGAACTACGAGCAGTACTTC.

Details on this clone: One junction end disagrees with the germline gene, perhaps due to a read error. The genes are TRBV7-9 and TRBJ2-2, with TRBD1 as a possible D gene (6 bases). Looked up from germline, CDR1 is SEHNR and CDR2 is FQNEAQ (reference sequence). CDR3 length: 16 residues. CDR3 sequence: CSSSSPGQLNTGELFF. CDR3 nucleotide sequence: TGTTCCAGCAGCTCTCCGGGACAACTGAACACCGGGGAGCTGTTTTTT.

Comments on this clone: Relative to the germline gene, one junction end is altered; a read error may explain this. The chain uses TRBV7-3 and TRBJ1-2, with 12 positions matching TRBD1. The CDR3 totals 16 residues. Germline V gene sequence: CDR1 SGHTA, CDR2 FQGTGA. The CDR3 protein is CASSITPGQGALGYTF. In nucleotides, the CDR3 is TGTGCCAGCAGCATAACACCGGGACAGGGGGCGCTTGGCTACACCTTC.

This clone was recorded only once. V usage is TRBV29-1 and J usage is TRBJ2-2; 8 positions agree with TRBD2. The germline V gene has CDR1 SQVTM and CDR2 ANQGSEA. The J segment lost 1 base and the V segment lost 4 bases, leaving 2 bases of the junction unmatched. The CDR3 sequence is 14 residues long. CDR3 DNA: TGCAGCGTTGCGGGGGGGGTGAACACCGGGGAGCTGTTTTTT. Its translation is CSVAGGVNTGELFF.

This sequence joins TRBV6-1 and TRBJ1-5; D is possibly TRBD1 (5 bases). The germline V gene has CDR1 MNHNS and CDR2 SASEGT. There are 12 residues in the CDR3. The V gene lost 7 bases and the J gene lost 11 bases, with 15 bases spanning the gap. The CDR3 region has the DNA TGTGCCAGCAACGAGCAGGGCTCGGCCCAGCATTTT. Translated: CASNEQGSAQHF.

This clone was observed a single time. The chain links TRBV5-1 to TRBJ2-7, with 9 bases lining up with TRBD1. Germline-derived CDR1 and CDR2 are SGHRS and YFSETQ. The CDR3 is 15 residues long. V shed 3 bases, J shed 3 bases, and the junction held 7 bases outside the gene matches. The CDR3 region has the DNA TGCGCCAGCAGCTATGAGGGACAGGGTATCTACGAGCAGTACTTC. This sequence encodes CASSYEGQGIYEQYF. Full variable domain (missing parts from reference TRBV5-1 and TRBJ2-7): KAGVTQTPRYLIKTRGQQVTLSCSPISGHRSVSWYQQTPGQGLQFLFEYFSETQRNKGNFPGRFSGRQFSNSRSEMNVSTLELGDSALYLCASSYEGQGIYEQYFGPGTRLTVT.

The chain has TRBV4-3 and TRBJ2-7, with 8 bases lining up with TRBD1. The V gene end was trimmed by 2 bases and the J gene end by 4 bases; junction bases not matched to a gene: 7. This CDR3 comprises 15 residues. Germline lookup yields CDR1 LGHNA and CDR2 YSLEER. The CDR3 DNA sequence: TGCGCCAGCAGCCAAACTCGGACAGGGAGGTACGAGCAGTACTTC. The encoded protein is CASSQTRTGRYEQYF.

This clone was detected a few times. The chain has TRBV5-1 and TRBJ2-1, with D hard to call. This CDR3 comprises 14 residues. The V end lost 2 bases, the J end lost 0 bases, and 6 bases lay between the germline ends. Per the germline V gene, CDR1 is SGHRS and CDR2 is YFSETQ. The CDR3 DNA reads TGCGCCAGCAGCTTATGGAGCTCCTACAATGAGCAGTTCTTC. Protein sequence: CASSLWSSYNEQFF.

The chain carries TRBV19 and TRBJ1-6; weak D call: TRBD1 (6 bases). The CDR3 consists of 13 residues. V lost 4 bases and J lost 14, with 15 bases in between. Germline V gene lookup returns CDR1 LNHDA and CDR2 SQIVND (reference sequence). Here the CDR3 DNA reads TGTGCCAGTAGTACCGGGACATCGAAGACCCTCCACTTT. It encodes CASSTGTSKTLHF.

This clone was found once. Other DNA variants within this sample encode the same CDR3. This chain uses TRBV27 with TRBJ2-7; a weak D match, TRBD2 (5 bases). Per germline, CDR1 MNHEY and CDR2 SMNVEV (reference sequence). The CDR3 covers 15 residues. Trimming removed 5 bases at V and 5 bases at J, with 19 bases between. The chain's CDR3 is CASSPNWEGGDEQYF. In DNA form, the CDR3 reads TGTGCCAGCAGTCCAAACTGGGAAGGAGGAGACGAGCAGTACTTC.

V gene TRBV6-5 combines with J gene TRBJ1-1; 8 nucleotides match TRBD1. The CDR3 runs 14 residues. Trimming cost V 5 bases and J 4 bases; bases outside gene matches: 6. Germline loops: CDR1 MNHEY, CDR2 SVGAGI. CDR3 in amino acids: CASSRDRGGTEAFF. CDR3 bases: TGTGCCAGCAGTCGCGACAGGGGTGGCACTGAAGCTTTCTTT.

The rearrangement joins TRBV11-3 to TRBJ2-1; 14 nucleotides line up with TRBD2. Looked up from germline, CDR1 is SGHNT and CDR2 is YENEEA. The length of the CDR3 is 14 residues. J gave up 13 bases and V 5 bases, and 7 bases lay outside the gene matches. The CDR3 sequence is CASSRGGLAGGQFF. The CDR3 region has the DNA TGTGCCAGCAGCCGCGGAGGACTAGCGGGGGGACAGTTCTTC.

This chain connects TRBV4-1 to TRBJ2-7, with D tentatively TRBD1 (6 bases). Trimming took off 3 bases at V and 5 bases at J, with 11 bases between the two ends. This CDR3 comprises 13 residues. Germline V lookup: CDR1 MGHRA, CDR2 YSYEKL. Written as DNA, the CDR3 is TGCGCCAGCAGCCAGTGGGCAGGGGACGAGCAGTACTTC. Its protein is CASSQWAGDEQYF.

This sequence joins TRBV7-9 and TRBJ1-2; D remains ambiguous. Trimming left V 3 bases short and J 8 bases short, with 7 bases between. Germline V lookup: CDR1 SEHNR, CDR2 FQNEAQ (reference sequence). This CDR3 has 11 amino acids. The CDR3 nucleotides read TGTGCCAGCAGCTTCGAGGGAGGCTACACCTTC. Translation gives CASSFEGGYTF.

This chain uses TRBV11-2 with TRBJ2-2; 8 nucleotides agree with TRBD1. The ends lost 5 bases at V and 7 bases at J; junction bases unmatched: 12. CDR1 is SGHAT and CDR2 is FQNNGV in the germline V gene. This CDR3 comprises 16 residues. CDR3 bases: TGTGCCAGCAGCCTATCGGGACAGGAGCTATACGGGGAGCTGTTTTTT. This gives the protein CASSLSGQELYGELFF.